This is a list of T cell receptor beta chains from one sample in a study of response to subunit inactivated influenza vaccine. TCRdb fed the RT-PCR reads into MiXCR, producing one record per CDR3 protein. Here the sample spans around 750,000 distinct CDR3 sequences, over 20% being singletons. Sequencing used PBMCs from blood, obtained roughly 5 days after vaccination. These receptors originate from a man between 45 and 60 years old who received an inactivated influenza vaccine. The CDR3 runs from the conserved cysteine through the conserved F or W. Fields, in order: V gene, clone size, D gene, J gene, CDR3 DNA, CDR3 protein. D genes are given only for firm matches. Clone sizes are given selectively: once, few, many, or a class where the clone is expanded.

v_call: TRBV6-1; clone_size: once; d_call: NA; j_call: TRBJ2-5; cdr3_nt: TGTGCCAGCAGTGAACGTAGGGGCGGCCAAGAGACCCAGTACTTC; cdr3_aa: CASSERRGGQETQYF
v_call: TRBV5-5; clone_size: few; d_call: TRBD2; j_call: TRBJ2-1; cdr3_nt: TGTGCCAGCACCTGGGGGGGCTCCTACAATGAGCAGTTCTTC; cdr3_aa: CASTWGGSYNEQFF
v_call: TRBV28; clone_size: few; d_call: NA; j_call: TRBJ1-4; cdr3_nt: TGTGCCAGCAGTTTACCGTACACCGAAAAACTGTTTTTT; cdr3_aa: CASSLPYTEKLFF
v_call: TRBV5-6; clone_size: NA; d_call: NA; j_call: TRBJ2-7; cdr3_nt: TGTGCCAGCAGCTTGGTGGACAACCCCCTGCAGTACTTC; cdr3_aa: CASSLVDNPLQYF
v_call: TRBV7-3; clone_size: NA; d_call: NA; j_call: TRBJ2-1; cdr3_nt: TGTGCTAGCAGCTTAAATCGGGTAAGCTCCTACAATGAGCAGTTCTTC; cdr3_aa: CASSLNRVSSYNEQFF
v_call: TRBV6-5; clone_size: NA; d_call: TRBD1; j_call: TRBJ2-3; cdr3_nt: TGTGCCAGCAGTTACCTGGGACAGGGAACAGATACGCAGTATTTT; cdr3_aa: CASSYLGQGTDTQYF
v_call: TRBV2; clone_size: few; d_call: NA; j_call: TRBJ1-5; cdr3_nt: TGTGCCAGCAGCCTCACAAAGGGCAATCAGCCCCAGCATTTT; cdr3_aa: CASSLTKGNQPQHF
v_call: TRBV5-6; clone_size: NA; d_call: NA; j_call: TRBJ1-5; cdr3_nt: TGTGCCAGCAGCACTACAGGGCTCAACCAGCCCCAGCATTTT; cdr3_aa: CASSTTGLNQPQHF
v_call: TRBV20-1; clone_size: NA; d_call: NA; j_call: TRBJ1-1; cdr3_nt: TGCAGTGCTGTCGGCAGCCGGGGTAGATGGGGCACTGAAGCTTTCTTT; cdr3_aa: CSAVGSRGRWGTEAFF
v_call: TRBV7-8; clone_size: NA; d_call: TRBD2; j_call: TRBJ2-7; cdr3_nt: TGTGCCAGCAGCTTCAGCGGGACGACCTACGAGCAGTACTTC; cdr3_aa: CASSFSGTTYEQYF
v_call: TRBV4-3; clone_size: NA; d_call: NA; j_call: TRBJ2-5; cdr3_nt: TGCGCCAGCAGCCAAGAATGGGGGGTACAAGAGACCCAGTACTTC; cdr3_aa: CASSQEWGVQETQYF
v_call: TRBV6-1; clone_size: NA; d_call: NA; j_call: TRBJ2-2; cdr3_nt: TGTGCCAGCAGTGAACAGGACCGGGAGCTGTTTTTT; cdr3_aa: CASSEQDRELFF
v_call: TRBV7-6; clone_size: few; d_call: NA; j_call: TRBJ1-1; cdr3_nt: TGTGCCAGCAGCCCCAGTCGCGTCCAAAGTGCGGAGGAAGCTTTCTTT; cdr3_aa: CASSPSRVQSAEEAFF
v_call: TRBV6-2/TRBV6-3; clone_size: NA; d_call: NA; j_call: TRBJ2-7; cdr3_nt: TGTGCCAGCAGGACGGGAGCATGGGAGCAGTACTTC; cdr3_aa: CASRTGAWEQYF
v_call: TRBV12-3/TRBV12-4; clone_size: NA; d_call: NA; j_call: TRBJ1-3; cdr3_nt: TGTGCCAGCAGTCCGGGGGGGGCGCTTGGAAACACCATATATTTT; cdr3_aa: CASSPGGALGNTIYF
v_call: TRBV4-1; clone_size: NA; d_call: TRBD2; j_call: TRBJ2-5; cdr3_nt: TGCGCCAGCAGCCACGCGCTAGCGGGGGGGTACCAAGAGACCCAGTACTTC; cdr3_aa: CASSHALAGGYQETQYF
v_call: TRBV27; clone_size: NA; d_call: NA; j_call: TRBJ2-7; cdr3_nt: TGTGCCAGCAGTTCCCCCAACCAGGGGTCCTACGAGCAGTACTTC; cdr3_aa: CASSSPNQGSYEQYF
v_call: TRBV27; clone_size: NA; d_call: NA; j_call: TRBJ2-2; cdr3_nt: TGTGCCAGCAGTTACGTGGGACAGAACACCGGGGAGCTGTTTTTT; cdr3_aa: CASSYVGQNTGELFF
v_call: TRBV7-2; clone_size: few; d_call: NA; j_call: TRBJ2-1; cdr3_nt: TGTGCCAGCAGCTTAGGCCAGGCACGGTACAATGAGCAGTTCTTC; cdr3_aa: CASSLGQARYNEQFF
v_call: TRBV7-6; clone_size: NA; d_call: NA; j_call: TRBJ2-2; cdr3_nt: TGTGCCAGCAGCTTACAAGAGACAGCGAACACCGGGGAGCTGTTTTTT; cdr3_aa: CASSLQETANTGELFF
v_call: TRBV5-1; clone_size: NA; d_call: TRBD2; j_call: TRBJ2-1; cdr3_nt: TGCGCCAGCAGCTTTGGACGGACTAGCGGGAGTTTCTTCAATGAGCAGTTCTTC; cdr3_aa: CASSFGRTSGSFFNEQFF
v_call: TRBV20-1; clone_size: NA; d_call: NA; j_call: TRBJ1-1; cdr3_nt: TGCAGTGCTAGCTACGGACAAGCTGAAGCTTTCTTT; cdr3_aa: CSASYGQAEAFF
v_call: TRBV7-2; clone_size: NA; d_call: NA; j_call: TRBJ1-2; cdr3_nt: TGTGCCAGCAGCTTAGAACCAGGGGTGAGCGGCTATGGCTACACCTTC; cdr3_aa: CASSLEPGVSGYGYTF
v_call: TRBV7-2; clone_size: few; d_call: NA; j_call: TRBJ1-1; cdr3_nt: TGTGCCAGCTGGACGTTTCAGGCAGGCGGAGCTTTCTTT; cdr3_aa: CASWTFQAGGAFF
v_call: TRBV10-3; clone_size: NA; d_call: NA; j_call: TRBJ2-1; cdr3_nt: TGTGCCATCAGTGAGGACGGCTCCTACAATGAGCAGTTCTTC; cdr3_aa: CAISEDGSYNEQFF